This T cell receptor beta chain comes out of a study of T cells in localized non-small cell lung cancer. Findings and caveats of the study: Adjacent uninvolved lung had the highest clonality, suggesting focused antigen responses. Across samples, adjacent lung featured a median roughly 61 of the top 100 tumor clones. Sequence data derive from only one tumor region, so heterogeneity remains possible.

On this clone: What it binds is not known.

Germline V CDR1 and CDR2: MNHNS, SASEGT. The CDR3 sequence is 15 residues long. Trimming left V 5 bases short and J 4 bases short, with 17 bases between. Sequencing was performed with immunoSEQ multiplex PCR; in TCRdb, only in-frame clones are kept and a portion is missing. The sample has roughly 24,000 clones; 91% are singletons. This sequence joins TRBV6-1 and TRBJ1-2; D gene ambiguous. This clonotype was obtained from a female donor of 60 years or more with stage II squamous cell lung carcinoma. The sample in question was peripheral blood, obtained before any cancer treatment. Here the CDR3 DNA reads TGTGCCAGCAGTAAGATCGGAGGTTCGTCCTATGGCTACACCTTC. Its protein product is CASSKIGGSSYGYTF.